This TCR beta chain was identified during a study of PD-1 blockade in classical Hodgkin lymphoma. Whole-study findings and limits: In newly diagnosed patients, baseline TCR diversity was reportedly below that of healthy donors. Baseline diversity resembling that of newly diagnosed patients was seen in complete responders. Researchers reported that CD4+ TCR diversity, though not CD8+, rose significantly by C4D1.

The time point here: cycle 4 day 1 (C4D1), after 6 weeks of nivolumab. Every patient was affected by relapse after autologous stem cell transplantation, while exposure to brentuximab vedotin was not uniform. Assay used: immunoSEQ multiplex PCR; TCRdb lists only in-frame clones, some missing. The table records roughly 96,000 clones, approximately 94% of them present only once. Details on this clone: Antigen specificity is unknown.

CDR1 GTSNPN and CDR2 SVGIG come from the germline V gene (reference sequence). The CDR3 is made up of 13 amino acids. V lost 1 base and J lost 9, with 13 bases in between. This specimen was peripheral blood mononuclear cells (PBMCs), taken before the fourth cycle of nivolumab. The sequence was obtained from a human donor with classical Hodgkin lymphoma. This chain uses TRBV30 with TRBJ1-5; D uncertain. CDR3 coding DNA: TGTGCCTGGAGTGGGGCTTTTGTAGGGCCCCAGCATTTT. The encoded protein is CAWSGAFVGPQHF. The whole variable domain, remainder taken from reference TRBV30 and TRBJ1-5, is SQTIHQWPATLVQPVGSPLSLECTVEGTSNPNLYWYRQAAGRGLQLLFYSVGIGQISSEVPQNLSASRPQDRQFILSSKKLLLSDSGFYLCAWSGAFVGPQHFGDGTRLSIL.